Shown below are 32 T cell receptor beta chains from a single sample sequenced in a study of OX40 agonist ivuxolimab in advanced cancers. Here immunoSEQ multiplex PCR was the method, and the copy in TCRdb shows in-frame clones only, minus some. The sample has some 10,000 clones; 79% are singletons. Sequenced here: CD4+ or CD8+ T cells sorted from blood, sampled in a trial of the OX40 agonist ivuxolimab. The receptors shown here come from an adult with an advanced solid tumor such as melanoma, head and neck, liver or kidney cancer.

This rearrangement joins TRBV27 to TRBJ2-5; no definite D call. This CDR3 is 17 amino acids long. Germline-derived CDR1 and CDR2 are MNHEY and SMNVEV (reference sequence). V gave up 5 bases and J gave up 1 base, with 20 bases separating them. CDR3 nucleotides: TGTGCCAGCAGTACCCTACCTCCTCGAGAACTCCAAGAGACCCAGTACTTC. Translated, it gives CASSTLPPRELQETQYF.

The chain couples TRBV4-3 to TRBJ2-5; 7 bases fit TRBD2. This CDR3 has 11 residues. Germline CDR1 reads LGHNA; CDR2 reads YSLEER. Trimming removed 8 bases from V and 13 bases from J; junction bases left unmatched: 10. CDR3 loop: CASEGAGTMYF. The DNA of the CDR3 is TGCGCCAGCGAGGGTGCCGGGACTATGTACTTC.

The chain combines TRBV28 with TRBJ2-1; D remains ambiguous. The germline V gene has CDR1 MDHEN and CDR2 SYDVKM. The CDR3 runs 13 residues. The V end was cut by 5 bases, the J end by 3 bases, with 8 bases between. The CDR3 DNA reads TGTGCCAGCAGTCCCCCGGGCTACAATGAGCAGTTCTTC. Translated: CASSPPGYNEQFF.

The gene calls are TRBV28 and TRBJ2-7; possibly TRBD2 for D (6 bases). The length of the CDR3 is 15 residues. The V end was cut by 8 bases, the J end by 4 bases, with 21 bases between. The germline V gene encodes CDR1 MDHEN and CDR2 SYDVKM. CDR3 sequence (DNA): TGTGCCAGCCAAACCACCGGGGCCGGGAGATACGAGCAGTACTTC. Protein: CASQTTGAGRYEQYF. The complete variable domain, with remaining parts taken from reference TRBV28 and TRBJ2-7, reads DVKVTQSSRYLVKRTGEKVFLECVQDMDHENMFWYRQDPGLGLRLIYFSYDVKMKEKGDIPEGYSVSREKKERFSLILESASTNQTSMYLCASQTTGAGRYEQYFGPGTRLTVT.

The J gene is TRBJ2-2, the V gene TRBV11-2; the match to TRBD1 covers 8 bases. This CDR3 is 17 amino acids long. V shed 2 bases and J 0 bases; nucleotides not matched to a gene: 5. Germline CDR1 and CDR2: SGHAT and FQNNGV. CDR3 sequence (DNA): TGTGCCAGCAGCTTATCCCCGACAGGGGCGAACACCGGGGAGCTGTTTTTT. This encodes CASSLSPTGANTGELFF.

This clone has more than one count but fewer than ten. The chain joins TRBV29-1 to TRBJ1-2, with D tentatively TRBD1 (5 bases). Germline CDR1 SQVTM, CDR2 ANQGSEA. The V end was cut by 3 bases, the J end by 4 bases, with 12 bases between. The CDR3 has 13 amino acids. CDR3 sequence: CSVDQGDPYGYTF. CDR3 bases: TGCAGCGTTGACCAGGGTGACCCCTATGGCTACACCTTC.

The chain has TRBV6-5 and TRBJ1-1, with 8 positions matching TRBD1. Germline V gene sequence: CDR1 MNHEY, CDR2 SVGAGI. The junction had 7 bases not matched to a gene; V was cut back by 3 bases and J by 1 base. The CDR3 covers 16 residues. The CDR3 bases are TGTGCCAGCAGTTATTCTCCGGACAGGGCGAACACTGAAGCTTTCTTT. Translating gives CASSYSPDRANTEAFF.

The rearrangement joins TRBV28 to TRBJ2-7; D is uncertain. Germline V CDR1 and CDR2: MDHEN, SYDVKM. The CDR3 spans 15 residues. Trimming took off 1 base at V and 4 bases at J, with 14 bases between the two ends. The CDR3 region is CASSLYGGTGYEQYF. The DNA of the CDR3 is TGTGCCAGCAGTTTATACGGTGGTACGGGTTACGAGCAGTACTTC.

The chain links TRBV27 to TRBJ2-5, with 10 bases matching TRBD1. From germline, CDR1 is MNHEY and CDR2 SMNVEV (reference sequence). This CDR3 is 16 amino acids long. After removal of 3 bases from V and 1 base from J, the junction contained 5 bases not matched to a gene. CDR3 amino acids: CASSLGTGETQETQYF. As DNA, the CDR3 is TGTGCCAGCAGTTTGGGGACAGGGGAGACCCAAGAGACCCAGTACTTC.

Here the CDR3 DNA reads TGCGCCAGCAGCTTGGACAGCTCTGGAAACACCATATATTTT. This gives the protein CASSLDSSGNTIYF. This chain links TRBV5-1 with TRBJ1-3; D is ambiguous. The CDR3 has 14 amino acids. Trimming took off 0 bases at V and 0 bases at J, with 4 bases between the two ends. In germline, CDR1 is SGHRS, CDR2 YFSETQ.

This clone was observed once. DNA for the CDR3: TGTGCCAGCAGCCCCCGGACGGAACCCAGCAAAGCTTTCTTT. Encoded protein: CASSPRTEPSKAFF. V usage is TRBV11-2 and J usage is TRBJ1-1; D gene ambiguous. CDR3 length: 14 residues. In germline, CDR1 is SGHAT, CDR2 FQNNGV. The V gene lost 5 bases and the J gene lost 9 bases, with 19 bases spanning the gap.

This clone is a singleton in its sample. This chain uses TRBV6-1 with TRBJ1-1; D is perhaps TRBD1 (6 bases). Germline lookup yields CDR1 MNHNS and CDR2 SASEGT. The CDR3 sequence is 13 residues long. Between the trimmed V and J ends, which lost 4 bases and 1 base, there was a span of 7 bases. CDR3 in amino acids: CASSVQGNTEAFF. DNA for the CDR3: TGTGCCAGCAGTGTACAGGGGAACACTGAAGCTTTCTTT.

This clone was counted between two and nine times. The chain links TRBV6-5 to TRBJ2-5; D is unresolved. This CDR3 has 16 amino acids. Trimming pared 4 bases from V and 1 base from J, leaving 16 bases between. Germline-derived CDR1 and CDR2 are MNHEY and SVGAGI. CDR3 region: CASSSTKPTVQETQYF. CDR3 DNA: TGTGCCAGCAGTTCCACAAAACCCACAGTCCAAGAGACCCAGTACTTC.

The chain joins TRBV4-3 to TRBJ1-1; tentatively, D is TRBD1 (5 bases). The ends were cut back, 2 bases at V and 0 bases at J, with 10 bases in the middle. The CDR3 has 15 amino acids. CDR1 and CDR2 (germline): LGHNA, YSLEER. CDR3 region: CASSQPGALNTEAFF. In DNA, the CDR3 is TGCGCCAGCAGCCAACCCGGGGCTTTGAACACTGAAGCTTTCTTT.

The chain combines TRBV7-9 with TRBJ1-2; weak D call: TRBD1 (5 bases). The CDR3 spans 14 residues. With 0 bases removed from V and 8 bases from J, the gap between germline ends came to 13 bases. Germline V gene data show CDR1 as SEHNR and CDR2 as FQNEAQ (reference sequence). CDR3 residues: CASSLAGARNGYTF. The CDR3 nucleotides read TGTGCCAGCAGCTTAGCAGGGGCCCGTAACGGCTACACCTTC.

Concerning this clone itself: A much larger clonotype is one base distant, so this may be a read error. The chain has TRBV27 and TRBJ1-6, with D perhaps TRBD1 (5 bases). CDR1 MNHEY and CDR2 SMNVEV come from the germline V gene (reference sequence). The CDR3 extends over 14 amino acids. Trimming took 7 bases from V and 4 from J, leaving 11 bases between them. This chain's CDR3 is CASTLGTYNSPLHF. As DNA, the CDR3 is TGTGCCAGCACATTGGGGACTTATAATTCACCCCTCCACTTT.

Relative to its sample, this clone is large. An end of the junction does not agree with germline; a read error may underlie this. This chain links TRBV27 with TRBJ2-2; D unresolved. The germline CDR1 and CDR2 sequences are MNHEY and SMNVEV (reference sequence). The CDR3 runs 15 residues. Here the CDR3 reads CASSLESGNAGELFF. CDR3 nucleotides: TGTGCCAGCAGTTTGGAGTCTGGGAACGCCGGGGAGCTGTTTTTT.

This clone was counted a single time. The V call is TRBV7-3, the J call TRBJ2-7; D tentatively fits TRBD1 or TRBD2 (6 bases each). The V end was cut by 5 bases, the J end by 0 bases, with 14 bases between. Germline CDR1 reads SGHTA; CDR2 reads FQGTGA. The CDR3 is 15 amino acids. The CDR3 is CASSLIADSSYEQYF. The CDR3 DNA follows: TGTGCCAGCAGCCTCATAGCGGACAGCTCCTACGAGCAGTACTTC.

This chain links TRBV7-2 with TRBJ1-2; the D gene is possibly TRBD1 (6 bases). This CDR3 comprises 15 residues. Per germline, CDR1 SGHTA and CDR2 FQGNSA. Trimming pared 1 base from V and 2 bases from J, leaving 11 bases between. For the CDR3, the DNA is TGTGCCAGCAGCTTAGGGGGGCCGCTGAACTATGGCTACACCTTC. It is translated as CASSLGGPLNYGYTF.

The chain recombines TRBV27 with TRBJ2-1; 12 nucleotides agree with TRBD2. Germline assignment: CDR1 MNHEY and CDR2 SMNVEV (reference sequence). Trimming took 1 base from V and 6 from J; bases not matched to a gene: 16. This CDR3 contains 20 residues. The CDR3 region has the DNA TGTGCCAGCAGTTTATGGGGCCCCGAGACTAGCGGGGGTGACCTCAATGAGCAGTTCTTC. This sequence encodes CASSLWGPETSGGDLNEQFF.

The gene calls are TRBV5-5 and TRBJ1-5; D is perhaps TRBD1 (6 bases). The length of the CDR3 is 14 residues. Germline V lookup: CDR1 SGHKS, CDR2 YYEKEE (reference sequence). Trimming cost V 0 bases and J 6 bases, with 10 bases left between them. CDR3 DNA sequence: TGTGCCAGCAGCTTGGGAGGGGGGACTCAGCCCCAGCATTTT. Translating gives CASSLGGGTQPQHF.

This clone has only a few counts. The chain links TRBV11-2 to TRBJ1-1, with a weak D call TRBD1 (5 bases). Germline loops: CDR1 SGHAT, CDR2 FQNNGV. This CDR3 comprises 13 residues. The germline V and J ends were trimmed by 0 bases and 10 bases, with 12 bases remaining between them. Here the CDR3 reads CASSLEGDRGAFF. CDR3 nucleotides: TGTGCCAGCAGCTTAGAAGGGGACCGGGGAGCTTTCTTT. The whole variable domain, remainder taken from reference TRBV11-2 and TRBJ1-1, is EAGVAQSPRYKIIEKRQSVAFWCNPISGHATLYWYQQILGQGPKLLIQFQNNGVVDDSQLPKDRFSAERLKGVDSTLKIQPAKLEDSAVYLCASSLEGDRGAFFGQGTRLTVV.

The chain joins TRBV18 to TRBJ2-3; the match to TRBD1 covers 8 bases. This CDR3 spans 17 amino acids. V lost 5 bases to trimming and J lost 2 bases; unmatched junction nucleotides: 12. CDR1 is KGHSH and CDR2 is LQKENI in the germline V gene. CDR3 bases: TGTGCCAGCTCAACTCAGGGGGCCTTACCCTACACAGATACGCAGTATTTT. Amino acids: CASSTQGALPYTDTQYF. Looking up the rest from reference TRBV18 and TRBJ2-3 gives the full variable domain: NAGVMQNPRHLVRRRGQEARLRCSPMKGHSHVYWYRQLPEEGLKFMVYLQKENIIDESGMPKERFSAEFPKEGPSILRIQQVVRGDSAAYFCASSTQGALPYTDTQYFGPGTRLTVL.

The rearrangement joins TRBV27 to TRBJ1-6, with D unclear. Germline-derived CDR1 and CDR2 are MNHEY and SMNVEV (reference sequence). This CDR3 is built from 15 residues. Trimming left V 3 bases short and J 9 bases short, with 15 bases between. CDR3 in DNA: TGTGCCAGCAGTTTGATAGGGAGTTCGGCTTCACCCCTCCACTTT. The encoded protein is CASSLIGSSASPLHF.

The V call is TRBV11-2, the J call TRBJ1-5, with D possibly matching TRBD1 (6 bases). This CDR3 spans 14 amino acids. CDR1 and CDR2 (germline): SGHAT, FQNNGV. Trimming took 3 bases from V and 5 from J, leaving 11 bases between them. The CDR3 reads CASSLGAGDQPQHF. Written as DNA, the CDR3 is TGTGCCAGCAGCTTGGGGGCCGGAGATCAGCCCCAGCATTTT. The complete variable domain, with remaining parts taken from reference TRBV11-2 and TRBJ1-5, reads EAGVAQSPRYKIIEKRQSVAFWCNPISGHATLYWYQQILGQGPKLLIQFQNNGVVDDSQLPKDRFSAERLKGVDSTLKIQPAKLEDSAVYLCASSLGAGDQPQHFGDGTRLSIL.

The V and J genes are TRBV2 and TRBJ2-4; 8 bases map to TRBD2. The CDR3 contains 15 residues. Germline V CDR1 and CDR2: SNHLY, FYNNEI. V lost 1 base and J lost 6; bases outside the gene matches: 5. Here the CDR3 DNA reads TGTGCCAGCAGTGAAGTGGCGGGGGGAGTAAACATTCAGTACTTC. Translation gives CASSEVAGGVNIQYF.

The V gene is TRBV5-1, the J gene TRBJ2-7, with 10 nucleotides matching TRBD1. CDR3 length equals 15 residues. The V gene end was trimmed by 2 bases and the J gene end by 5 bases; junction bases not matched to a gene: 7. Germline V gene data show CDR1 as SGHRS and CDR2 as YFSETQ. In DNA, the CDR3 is TGCGCCAGCAGCTTCGAAGGGACAGGGGACGACGAGCAGTACTTC. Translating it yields CASSFEGTGDDEQYF.

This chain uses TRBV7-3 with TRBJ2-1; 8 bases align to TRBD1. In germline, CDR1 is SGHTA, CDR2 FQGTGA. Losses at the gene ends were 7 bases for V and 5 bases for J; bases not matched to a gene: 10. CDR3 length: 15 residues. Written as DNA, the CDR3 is TGTGCCAGCAAAGAATCAGGGGGCAAGGACAATGAGCAGTTCTTC. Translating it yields CASKESGGKDNEQFF.

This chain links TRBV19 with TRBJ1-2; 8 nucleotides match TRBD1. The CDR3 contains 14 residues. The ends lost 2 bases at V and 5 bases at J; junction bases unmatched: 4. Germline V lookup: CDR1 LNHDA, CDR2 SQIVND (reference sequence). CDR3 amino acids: CASSIQDRAYGYTF. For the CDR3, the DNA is TGTGCCAGTAGTATACAGGACAGGGCTTATGGCTACACCTTC.

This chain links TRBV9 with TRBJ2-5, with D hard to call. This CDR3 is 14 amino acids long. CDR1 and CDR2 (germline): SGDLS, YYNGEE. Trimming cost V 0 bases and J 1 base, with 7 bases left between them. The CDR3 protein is CASSVEEGQETQYF. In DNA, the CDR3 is TGTGCCAGCAGCGTAGAGGAAGGCCAAGAGACCCAGTACTTC.

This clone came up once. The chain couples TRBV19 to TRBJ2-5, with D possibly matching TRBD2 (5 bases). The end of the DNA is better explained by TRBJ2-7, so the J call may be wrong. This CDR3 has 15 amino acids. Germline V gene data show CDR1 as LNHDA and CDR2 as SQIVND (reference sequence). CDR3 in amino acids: CASSMLASSTYEQYF. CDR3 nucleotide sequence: TGTGCCAGTAGTATGTTGGCTAGCTCCACCTACGAGCAGTACTTC.

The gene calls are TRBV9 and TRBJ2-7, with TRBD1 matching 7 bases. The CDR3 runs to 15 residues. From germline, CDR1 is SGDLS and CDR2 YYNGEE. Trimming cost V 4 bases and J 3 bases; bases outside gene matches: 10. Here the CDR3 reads CASSPSPGTDYEQYF. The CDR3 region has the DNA TGTGCCAGCAGCCCCTCTCCCGGGACAGACTACGAGCAGTACTTC. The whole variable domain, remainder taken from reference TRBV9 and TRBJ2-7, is DSGVTQTPKHLITATGQRVTLRCSPRSGDLSVYWYQQSLDQGLQFLIQYYNGEERAKGNILERFSAQQFPDLHSELNLSSLELGDSALYFCASSPSPGTDYEQYFGPGTRLTVT.